This record covers a single TCR beta chain. The antigen remains unidentified. This record comes from a study of CD8 T cells in ankylosing spondylitis. Broader study findings: Made up of about eight highly homologous variants, a TCR beta motif appeared characteristic of ankylosing spondylitis blood.

TCRdb fed the 5' RACE reads into MiXCR, producing one record per CDR3 protein. The repertoire holds around 480,000 distinct CDR3 sequences, with roughly 17% as singletons. The receptor was isolated from a male donor with ankylosing spondylitis. Sequenced: blood, either unsorted or a sorted T cell fraction (not recorded which).

The CDR3 is CATSRGGLYNEQFF. As DNA, the CDR3 is TGTGCCACCAGTAGGGGCGGGTTATACAATGAGCAGTTCTTC. The chain is built from TRBV24-1 and TRBJ2-1; D tentatively reads TRBD1 or TRBD2 (5 bases each). Trimming pared 6 bases from V and 4 bases from J, leaving 12 bases between. Per the germline V gene, CDR1 is KGHDR and CDR2 is SFDVKD. This CDR3 has 14 amino acids.